A single sample gave rise to the 18 T cell receptor beta chains below, sequenced in a study of blood T cell repertoires in COVID-19. The method was immunoSEQ multiplex PCR; TCRdb's version includes in-frame clones alone and lacks a portion of them. This sample has approximately 80,000 clones, with 78% found just once. Sequenced input: peripheral blood. The source of these receptors is a human donor in a cohort sampled during active COVID-19.

The chain carries TRBV5-6 and TRBJ1-2, with a possible D match to TRBD1 (5 bases). This CDR3 is 15 amino acids long. CDR1 is SGHDT, CDR2 YYEEEE, per germline. V was cut by 0 bases and J by 8 bases, with 17 bases left in between. The CDR3 region is CASSLEEGGDGGYTF. The CDR3 nucleotides read TGTGCCAGCAGCTTGGAGGAAGGAGGGGACGGAGGCTACACCTTC.

This clone has just a few counts. The chain has TRBV2 and TRBJ1-1, with D perhaps matching TRBD1 (5 bases). The length of the CDR3 is 14 residues. The V end was cut by 7 bases, the J end by 6 bases, with 18 bases between. Germline CDR1 and CDR2: SNHLY and FYNNEI. CDR3 loop: CASTTQGRGAEAFF. The CDR3 nucleotides are TGTGCCAGCACCACGCAGGGTCGTGGGGCTGAAGCTTTCTTT.

This chain links TRBV29-1 with TRBJ1-2, with D unresolved. V was shortened by 4 bases and J by 3 bases, with 9 bases between the two germline ends. The CDR3 has 12 residues. The germline V gene has CDR1 SQVTM and CDR2 ANQGSEA. CDR3 in DNA: TGCAGCGTTGCGCCCGGGGACTATGGCTACACCTTC. It encodes CSVAPGDYGYTF.

This clone was seen once. The genes are TRBV18 and TRBJ2-3; 10 bases are a match to TRBD1. Germline trimming cut 0 bases from V and 3 bases from J; bases unmatched to any gene: 0. CDR1 KGHSH and CDR2 LQKENI come from the germline V gene. The CDR3 is 15 residues long. The CDR3 loop reads CASSPPDRGTDTQYF. DNA of the CDR3: TGTGCCAGCTCACCACCGGACAGGGGGACAGATACGCAGTATTTT.

V usage is TRBV5-4 and J usage is TRBJ2-7; TRBD1 matches 7 bases. Germline-derived CDR1 and CDR2 are SGHNT and YYREEE (reference sequence). Unmatched junction bases numbered 21, after V lost 6 bases and J lost 9 bases. The CDR3 covers 16 residues. CDR3 protein: CASNPLGQASQLLQYV. The CDR3 DNA reads as TGTGCCAGCAACCCATTAGGACAGGCTAGCCAACTCTTGCAGTACGTC.

In this sample, this clone turned up once. The chain links TRBV5-4 to TRBJ2-7; TRBD1 might be the D (6 bases). CDR1 SGHNT and CDR2 YYREEE come from the germline V gene (reference sequence). The CDR3 sequence is 15 residues long. The V and J ends lost 3 bases and 4 bases respectively, with 17 bases between them. The CDR3 reads CASSSTIDRTYEQYF. In DNA, the CDR3 is TGTGCCAGCAGCTCGACAATAGACAGGACATACGAGCAGTACTTC.

The chain recombines TRBV28 with TRBJ1-1; D call uncertain. V dropped 3 bases and J dropped 3 bases, with 8 bases sitting between them. From germline, CDR1 is MDHEN and CDR2 SYDVKM. This CDR3 is 13 amino acids long. CDR3 sequence reads: CASSLAEDTEAFF. CDR3 sequence (DNA): TGTGCCAGCAGTTTGGCGGAGGACACTGAAGCTTTCTTT. The whole variable domain, filled in from reference TRBV28 and TRBJ1-1, reads DVKVTQSSRYLVKRTGEKVFLECVQDMDHENMFWYRQDPGLGLRLIYFSYDVKMKEKGDIPEGYSVSREKKERFSLILESASTNQTSMYLCASSLAEDTEAFFGQGTRLTVV.

The rearrangement uses TRBV7-3 and TRBJ1-1; D remains ambiguous. V shed 2 bases and J shed 4 bases, with 11 bases lying between them. The V gene's germline CDR1 is SGHTA and CDR2 FQGTGA. This CDR3 has 14 amino acids. The CDR3 sequence: CASSLLGRGTEAFF. DNA of the CDR3: TGTGCCAGCAGCTTATTAGGGCGGGGCACTGAAGCTTTCTTT.

V usage is TRBV4-1 and J usage is TRBJ1-1, with a weak D call TRBD1 (6 bases). CDR3 size: 15 residues. With 3 bases removed from V and 4 bases from J, the gap between germline ends came to 15 bases. The germline CDR1 and CDR2 sequences are MGHRA and YSYEKL. Here the CDR3 reads CASSHTGGLSTEAFF. CDR3 nucleotide sequence: TGCGCCAGCAGCCACACTGGGGGCCTGAGCACTGAAGCTTTCTTT.

The genes are TRBV7-9 and TRBJ1-2; D is possibly TRBD1 (6 bases). Between the trimmed V and J ends, which lost 5 bases and 5 bases, there was a span of 18 bases. This CDR3 has 15 amino acids. CDR1 SEHNR and CDR2 FQNEAQ come from the germline V gene (reference sequence). The CDR3, as DNA: TGTGCCAGCAGCGGCCGGGACAAAGGCCAATATGGCTACACCTTC. Amino acids: CASSGRDKGQYGYTF.

Regarding this clone: The junction shows a germline mismatch at one end, possibly a read error. The CDR3 sequence: CASSLRQGERNTEAFF. As DNA, the CDR3 is TGTGCTAGCAGCCTCCGACAGGGGGAGAGGAACACTGAAGCTTTCTTT. This rearrangement joins TRBV7-7 to TRBJ1-1; 9 bases match TRBD1. This CDR3 is built from 16 residues. Germline CDR1 and CDR2: SSHAT and FNYEAQ (reference sequence).

V usage is TRBV19 and J usage is TRBJ1-1, with a weak D call TRBD1 (5 bases). Germline V gene data show CDR1 as LNHDA and CDR2 as SQIVND (reference sequence). CDR3 length equals 15 residues. The V and J ends lost 5 bases and 5 bases respectively, with 18 bases between them. As DNA, the CDR3 is TGTGCCAGTAGTCCCCAACACCTGGCAGGGACTGAAGCTTTCTTT. Its protein product is CASSPQHLAGTEAFF.

This clone was observed once. The chain employs TRBV18 and TRBJ1-2; a possible D gene is TRBD1 (6 bases). Germline CDR1 is KGHSH and CDR2 is LQKENI. The CDR3 length is 14 residues. Between the trimmed V and J ends, which lost 1 base and 5 bases, there was a span of 11 bases. DNA of the CDR3: TGTGCCAGCTCACCACAGGGGGTCTTATATGGCTACACCTTC. Amino acids: CASSPQGVLYGYTF. The whole variable domain, remainder taken from reference TRBV18 and TRBJ1-2, is NAGVMQNPRHLVRRRGQEARLRCSPMKGHSHVYWYRQLPEEGLKFMVYLQKENIIDESGMPKERFSAEFPKEGPSILRIQQVVRGDSAAYFCASSPQGVLYGYTFGSGTRLTVV.

The genes are TRBV11-1 and TRBJ1-4, with D perhaps matching TRBD1 (6 bases). Trimming pared 5 bases from V and 11 bases from J, leaving 12 bases between. Germline V gene lookup returns CDR1 SGHAT and CDR2 FQDESV (reference sequence). The CDR3 totals 12 residues. CDR3: CASSDRSGKLFF. CDR3 nucleotides: TGTGCCAGCAGCGACAGGTCGGGGAAACTGTTTTTT.

The rearrangement links TRBV3-1 (or the pseudogene TRBV3-2) to TRBJ1-1; tentative D call: TRBD1 (5 bases). Looked up from germline, CDR1 is LGHDT and CDR2 is YNNKEL (reference sequence). The CDR3 totals 15 residues. V was clipped by 1 base and J by 4 bases, with 13 bases between them. The DNA for the CDR3 is TGTGCCAGCAGCCAAGGCGCAGGGCCGGGCACTGAAGCTTTCTTT. Its protein product is CASSQGAGPGTEAFF.

This chain links TRBV27 with TRBJ2-1, with 7 positions matching TRBD2. The germline CDR1 and CDR2 sequences are MNHEY and SMNVEV (reference sequence). CDR3 size: 14 residues. Germline trimming cut 10 bases from V and 6 bases from J; bases unmatched to any gene: 12. DNA of the CDR3: TGTGCCACCTCAAGTGGCGGGAGTGTCAATGAGCAGTTCTTC. This translates into CATSSGGSVNEQFF.

The genes are TRBV19 and TRBJ2-1, with 12 bases that match TRBD2. The CDR3 has 13 amino acids. The junction had 2 bases not matched to a gene; V was cut back by 6 bases and J by 8 bases. Germline CDR1 LNHDA, CDR2 SQIVND (reference sequence). CDR3 coding DNA: TGTGCCAGTAGCCTAGCGGGGGGGCATGAGCAGTTCTTC. As protein: CASSLAGGHEQFF.

The chain couples TRBV5-4 to TRBJ2-1; 11 nucleotides match TRBD2. The germline CDR1 and CDR2 sequences are SGHNT and YYREEE (reference sequence). This CDR3 region has 17 residues. V dropped 0 bases and J dropped 4; count of bases not matched to a gene: 6. The CDR3, as DNA: TGTGCCAGCAGCTTGGAGCCTAGCGGGGGGTATTACAATGAGCAGTTCTTC. This sequence encodes CASSLEPSGGYYNEQFF.